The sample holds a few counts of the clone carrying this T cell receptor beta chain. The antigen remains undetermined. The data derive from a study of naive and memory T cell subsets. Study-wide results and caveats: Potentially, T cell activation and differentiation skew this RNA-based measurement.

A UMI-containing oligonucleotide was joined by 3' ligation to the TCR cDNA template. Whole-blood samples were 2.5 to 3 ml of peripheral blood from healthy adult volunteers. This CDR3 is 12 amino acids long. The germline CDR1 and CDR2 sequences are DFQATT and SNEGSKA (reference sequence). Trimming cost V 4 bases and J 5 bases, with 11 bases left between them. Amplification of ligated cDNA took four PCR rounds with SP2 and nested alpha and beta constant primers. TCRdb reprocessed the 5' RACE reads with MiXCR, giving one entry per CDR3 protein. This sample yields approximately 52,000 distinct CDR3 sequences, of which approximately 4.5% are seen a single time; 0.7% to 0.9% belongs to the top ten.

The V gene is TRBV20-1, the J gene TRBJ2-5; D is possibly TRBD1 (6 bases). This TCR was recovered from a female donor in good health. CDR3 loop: CSAIKRGETQYF. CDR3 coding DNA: TGCAGTGCTATTAAAAGGGGGGAGACCCAGTACTTC.